The clone carrying this T cell receptor (beta chain) was observed a few times. Unique molecular identifiers tagged the TCRbeta library. TCRdb processed the PCR reads anew with MiXCR; each CDR3 protein has one entry. This table holds 600,000 to 700,000 distinct CDR3 sequences, 15% to 20% found once. This sample is drawn from a study of T-cell reconstitution after alpha-beta-depleted transplantation in children. V gave up 6 bases and J gave up 4 bases, with 15 bases separating them. The CDR3 runs 14 residues. Germline V gene data show CDR1 as SGHVS and CDR2 as FQNEAQ. V is TRBV7-8 and J is TRBJ1-2; D perhaps matches TRBD1 (5 bases). The sequencing here drew on PBMCs from the stem cell graft donor, taken from the stem cell graft. This clonotype was obtained from a human donor who donated a stem cell graft to a child with acute myeloid leukemia. Here the CDR3 reads CASRNSTGLYGYTF. The CDR3 coding sequence is TGTGCCAGCAGGAACAGTACAGGTCTCTATGGCTACACCTTC. The whole variable domain, remainder taken from reference TRBV7-8 and TRBJ1-2, is GAGVSQSPRYKVAKRGQDVALRCDPISGHVSLFWYQQALGQGPEFLTYFQNEAQLDKSGLPSDRFFAERPEGSVSTLKIQRTQQEDSAVYLCASRNSTGLYGYTFGSGTRLTVV.